The next 14 T cell receptor beta chains were all read from a single sample in a study of blood T cell repertoires in COVID-19. The protocol was immunoSEQ multiplex PCR, while the TCRdb copy is restricted to in-frame clones and leaves out a portion. The repertoire holds more than 45,000 clones, with about nine tenths as singletons. The sample taken for sequencing was peripheral blood. These receptors came from a man aged 60-69 years with acute or convalescent COVID-19.

The chain joins TRBV5-5 to TRBJ2-3, with 7 positions matching TRBD2. The CDR3 totals 15 residues. Trimming removed 0 bases from V and 4 bases from J; junction bases left unmatched: 5. Germline V gene lookup returns CDR1 SGHKS and CDR2 YYEKEE (reference sequence). CDR3 nucleotides: TGTGCCAGCAGCTTGGTGGGCCGGGAGGCAGATACGCAGTATTTT. Amino acids: CASSLVGREADTQYF.

CDR3 nucleotides: TGTGCCAGCAGTGGACCACCGGGGACTGGAGGCAATCAGCCCCAGCATTTT. Protein product: CASSGPPGTGGNQPQHF. The chain joins TRBV6-2 or TRBV6-3 to TRBJ1-5; tentative D call: TRBD1 (5 bases). V dropped 5 bases and J dropped 2 bases, with 19 bases sitting between them. CDR3 length: 17 residues. Germline V CDR1 and CDR2: MNHEY, SVGEGT.

This rearrangement joins TRBV7-6 to TRBJ1-3; maybe TRBD1 (5 bases). The ends were cut back, 4 bases at V and 4 bases at J, with 14 bases in the middle. Germline V gene lookup returns CDR1 SGHVS and CDR2 FNYEAQ. CDR3 length equals 15 residues. The CDR3 sequence is CASSYSPGGGNTIYF. The DNA for the CDR3 is TGTGCCAGCAGCTATTCACCCGGGGGGGGAAACACCATATATTTT.

This chain connects TRBV9 to TRBJ1-4, with 10 bases that match TRBD1. There are 16 residues in the CDR3. Germline trimming cut 3 bases from V and 6 bases from J; bases unmatched to any gene: 8. Germline V lookup: CDR1 SGDLS, CDR2 YYNGEE. The CDR3 loop is CASSAGTGVGDEKLFF. The DNA for the CDR3 is TGTGCCAGCAGCGCAGGGACAGGGGTTGGAGATGAAAAACTGTTTTTT.

The chain uses TRBV7-9 and TRBJ2-5; 8 nucleotides match TRBD2. V was pared by 7 bases and J by 1 base, with 11 bases of the junction left unmatched. The germline CDR1 and CDR2 sequences are SEHNR and FQNEAQ (reference sequence). This CDR3 contains 16 residues. Here the CDR3 DNA reads TGTGCCAGCACCCTCGGAAACCGGGGGGGCCAAGAGACCCAGTACTTC. Translation: CASTLGNRGGQETQYF.

This clone was observed once. V is TRBV5-1 and J is TRBJ2-7; 12 bases agree with TRBD2. Germline trimming cut 7 bases from V and 3 bases from J; bases unmatched to any gene: 5. The CDR3 contains 14 residues. In germline, CDR1 is SGHRS, CDR2 YFSETQ. The CDR3 DNA reads TGCGCCAGCGCCCCGGGACTAGCGGGCTACGAGCAGTACTTC. Encoded protein: CASAPGLAGYEQYF. Supplemented by reference TRBV5-1 and TRBJ2-7, the full variable domain reads KAGVTQTPRYLIKTRGQQVTLSCSPISGHRSVSWYQQTPGQGLQFLFEYFSETQRNKGNFPGRFSGRQFSNSRSEMNVSTLELGDSALYLCASAPGLAGYEQYFGPGTRLTVT.

V gene TRBV23-1 combines with J gene TRBJ2-7; possible D gene TRBD1, 6 bases. TRBV23-1 is reported as an ORF; its role is uncertain. The CDR3 is 19 residues long. V lost 0 bases to trimming and J lost 3 bases, with 24 bases between them. CDR3 residues: CASSQSINTGPKQDYEQYF. The CDR3 coding sequence is TGCGCCAGCAGTCAATCGATTAACACAGGGCCTAAACAGGACTACGAGCAGTACTTC.

The V and J genes are TRBV27 and TRBJ2-7; tentative D call: TRBD2 (5 bases). This CDR3 has 13 amino acids. CDR1 and CDR2 from the germline V gene are MNHEY and SMNVEV (reference sequence). V dropped 3 bases and J dropped 2 bases, with 8 bases sitting between them. In DNA form, the CDR3 reads TGTGCCAGCAGTTTCCCCGGGGCCTACGAGCAGTACTTC. It yields the protein CASSFPGAYEQYF.

In DNA, the CDR3 is TGTGCCAGCTCCTTCGCAGGGTCCTACAATGAGCAGTTCTTC. It is translated as CASSFAGSYNEQFF. The V gene is TRBV18, the J gene TRBJ2-1; D might be TRBD1 (5 bases). The CDR3 consists of 14 residues. CDR1 is KGHSH, CDR2 LQKENI, per germline. Trimming cost V 6 bases and J 1 base, with 10 bases left between them.

Only a few counts were recorded for this clone. The chain is built from TRBV9 and TRBJ1-3; no reliable D call. This CDR3 contains 14 residues. V was pared by 0 bases and J by 4 bases, with 8 bases between. The germline gives CDR1 SGDLS, CDR2 YYNGEE. The CDR3 loop is CASSVVGEGNTIYF. CDR3 nucleotides: TGTGCCAGCAGCGTAGTCGGAGAAGGAAACACCATATATTTT.

The genes are TRBV2 and TRBJ1-2, with 11 bases matching TRBD1. Trimming took 6 bases from V and 5 from J; bases not matched to a gene: 8. The germline CDR1 and CDR2 sequences are SNHLY and FYNNEI. There are 15 residues in the CDR3. The CDR3 reads CASSPGQGGGYGYTF. DNA of the CDR3: TGTGCCAGCAGCCCGGGACAGGGGGGAGGGTATGGCTACACCTTC.

This clone was recorded once. This rearrangement joins TRBV7-8 to TRBJ2-1; 8 bases line up with TRBD2. This CDR3 has 15 amino acids. After removal of 6 bases from V and 10 bases from J, the junction contained 14 bases not matched to a gene. Germline CDR1 reads SGHVS; CDR2 reads FQNEAQ. The CDR3 is CASRPGLVEGGEQFF. DNA of the CDR3: TGTGCCAGCAGACCGGGACTAGTTGAAGGAGGAGAGCAGTTCTTC.

This chain joins TRBV7-3 and TRBJ2-3; no clear D. Germline V gene data show CDR1 as SGHTA and CDR2 as FQGTGA. CDR3 length: 13 residues. The V gene lost 2 bases and the J gene lost 3 bases, with 6 bases spanning the gap. Here the CDR3 reads CASSLEVTDTQYF. CDR3 DNA: TGTGCCAGCAGCTTAGAGGTAACAGATACGCAGTATTTT.

The V gene is TRBV27, the J gene TRBJ1-2, with a possible D match to TRBD1 (6 bases). CDR1 is MNHEY, CDR2 SMNVEV, per germline (reference sequence). V was trimmed by 3 bases and J by 2 bases, leaving 7 bases between them. The CDR3 sequence is 13 residues long. The CDR3 DNA sequence: TGTGCCAGCAGTTTGAGGGGGAACTATGGCTACACCTTC. Protein product: CASSLRGNYGYTF.